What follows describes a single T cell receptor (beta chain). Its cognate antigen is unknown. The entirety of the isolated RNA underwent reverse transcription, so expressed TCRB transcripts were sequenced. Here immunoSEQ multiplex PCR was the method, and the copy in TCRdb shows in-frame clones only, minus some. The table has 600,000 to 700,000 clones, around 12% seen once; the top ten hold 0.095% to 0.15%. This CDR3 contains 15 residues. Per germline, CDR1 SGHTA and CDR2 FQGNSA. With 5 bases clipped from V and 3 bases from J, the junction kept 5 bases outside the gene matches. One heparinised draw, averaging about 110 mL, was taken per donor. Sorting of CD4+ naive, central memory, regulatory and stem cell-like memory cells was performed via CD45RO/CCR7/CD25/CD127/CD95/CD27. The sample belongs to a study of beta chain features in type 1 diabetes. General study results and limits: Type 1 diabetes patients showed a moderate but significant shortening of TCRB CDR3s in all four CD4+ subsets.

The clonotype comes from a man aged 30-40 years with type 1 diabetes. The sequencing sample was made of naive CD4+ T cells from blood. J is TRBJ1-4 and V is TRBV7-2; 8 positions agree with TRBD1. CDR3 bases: TGTGCCAGCAGCATAACAGGGGGGTCTAATGAAAAACTGTTTTTT. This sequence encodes CASSITGGSNEKLFF.